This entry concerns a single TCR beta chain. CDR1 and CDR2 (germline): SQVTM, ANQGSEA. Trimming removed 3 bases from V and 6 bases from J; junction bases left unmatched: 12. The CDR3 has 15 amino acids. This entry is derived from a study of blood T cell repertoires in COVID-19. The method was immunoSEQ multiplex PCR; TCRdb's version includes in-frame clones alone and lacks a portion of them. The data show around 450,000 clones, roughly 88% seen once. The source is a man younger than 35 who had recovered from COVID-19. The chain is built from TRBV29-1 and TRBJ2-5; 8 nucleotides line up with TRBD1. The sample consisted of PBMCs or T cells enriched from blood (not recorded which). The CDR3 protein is CSVESWTGSGKTQYF. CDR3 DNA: TGCAGCGTTGAGTCTTGGACAGGGAGTGGCAAGACCCAGTACTTC.